This is a list of T cell receptor beta chains from one sample in a study of technical replicates of blood from a few donors. Clones were sequenced by immunoSEQ multiplex PCR, and TCRdb holds only the in-frame ones, with some missing. The table includes roughly 70,000 clones, about 94% detected once. Sequencing was carried out using T cells isolated from PBMCs. All receptors come from a human donor in good health. CDR3s include the opening cysteine and the closing phenylalanine or tryptophan. A D gene is named only where the DNA matches it firmly. Some rows have no size entry. The others give once, few or many, or a class for an expanded clone.

NA NA TRBJ1-1 TRBV9 TGTGCCAGCAGCGTAGCATCAGGTTGGAACACTGAAGCTTTCTTT CASSVASGWNTEAFF
TRBD1 NA TRBJ2-7 TRBV7-8 TGTGCCAGCAGCTTTTACGGGACAGGCCTATGGGAGCAGTACTTC CASSFYGTGLWEQYF
NA NA TRBJ1-1 TRBV21-1 TGTGCCAGCAGCTCAGGAGTAGGACAGGTCTACACTGAAGCTTTCTTT CASSSGVGQVYTEAFF
NA NA TRBJ1-1 TRBV5-1 TGCGCCAGCAGCTTGACAGGGCCCTTGAACACTGAAGCTTTCTTT CASSLTGPLNTEAFF
NA once TRBJ2-7 TRBV6-6 TGTGCCAGCAGCAGGGCCGGCCTAGGGGACGAGCAGTACTTC CASSRAGLGDEQYF
TRBD2 NA TRBJ2-2 TRBV6-5 TGTGCCAGCAACTGGCGGGGGGACACCGGGGAGCTGTTTTTT CASNWRGDTGELFF
TRBD1 NA TRBJ2-1 TRBV7-6 TGTGCCAGCAGCCTATCCGGGACAGGTACTTCGAGTGAGCAGTTCTTC CASSLSGTGTSSEQFF
NA NA TRBJ2-7 TRBV2 TGTGCCAGGGGGGGGCTATCCTCCTACGAGCAGTACTTC CARGGLSSYEQYF
TRBD1 NA TRBJ2-2 TRBV4-3 TGCGCCAGCAGTCGAACATACCCGGGACAGGGGATACCCGGGGAGCTGTTTTTT CASSRTYPGQGIPGELFF
NA NA TRBJ2-7 TRBV4-1 TGCGCCAGCAGCCAAGGAGGTGTCGCCTACGAGCAGTACTTC CASSQGGVAYEQYF
NA NA TRBJ1-1 TRBV28 TGTGCCAGCAGTGTGGACATGAACACTGAAGCTTTCTTT CASSVDMNTEAFF
NA NA TRBJ1-1 TRBV9 TGTGCCAGCAGCGGCCAAGGACTTGAAGCTTTCTTT CASSGQGLEAFF
TRBD1 NA TRBJ2-6 TRBV9 TGTGCCAGCAGTCCTACAGGGGGAACCGGGGCCAACGTCCTGACTTTC CASSPTGGTGANVLTF
TRBD1 NA TRBJ1-2 TRBV6-4 TGTGCCAGCAGTGACAGCCCGGGGACAGGGTATGGCTACACCTTC CASSDSPGTGYGYTF
NA NA TRBJ1-5 TRBV14 TGTGCCAGCAGTCGACAACTCTTTAGCAATCAGCCCCAGCATTTT CASSRQLFSNQPQHF
TRBD2 NA TRBJ2-5 TRBV10-3 TGTGCCATCAGTGAGCCGGGACTAGCGGGAGAAGAGACCCAGTACTTC CAISEPGLAGEETQYF
NA NA TRBJ2-1 TRBV6-5 TGTGCCAGCAGAGAAGAACTGTACGATGAGCAGTTCTTC CASREELYDEQFF
NA NA TRBJ1-2 TRBV7-9 TGTGCCAGCAGCCTCAGCGTTGGCTACACCTTC CASSLSVGYTF
TRBD1 NA TRBJ1-2 TRBV5-1 TGCGCCAGCAGCTTGGTTACAGGGGATAACTATGGCTACACCTTC CASSLVTGDNYGYTF
NA NA TRBJ2-3 TRBV6-5 TGTGCCAGCACCCGGACTCTCCGCACAGATACGCAGTATTTT CASTRTLRTDTQYF
NA NA TRBJ2-7 TRBV7-3 TGTGCCAGCAGCCCCACGAATAGCTACGAGCAGTACTTC CASSPTNSYEQYF
TRBD2 NA TRBJ2-2 TRBV19 TGTGCCAGTGGATTAACTAGCGGGTCCACCGGGGAGCTGTTTTTT CASGLTSGSTGELFF
TRBD1 NA TRBJ2-6 TRBV10-3 TGTGCCATCAGTTTAGGGACAGGGGGCGCTGGGGCCAACGTCCTGACTTTC CAISLGTGGAGANVLTF
TRBD1 NA TRBJ1-3 TRBV15 TGTGCCACCAGCGACATGGGACAGGGATTTGGAAACACCATATATTTT CATSDMGQGFGNTIYF
NA NA TRBJ2-6 TRBV9 TGTGCCAGCAGAAACAGGGACTCTGGGGCCAACGTCCTGACTTTC CASRNRDSGANVLTF
NA NA TRBJ2-2 TRBV6-6 TGTGCCAGCAGTCTGGGGACAACTTATACCGGGGAGCTGTTTTTT CASSLGTTYTGELFF
TRBD2 NA TRBJ2-7 TRBV6-4 TGTGCCAGCACGATGGGGGGGAGCTCCTACGAGCAGTACTTC CASTMGGSSYEQYF
NA NA TRBJ1-1 TRBV30 TGTGCCTGGAGTCTTAACACTGAAGCTTTCTTT CAWSLNTEAFF
TRBD1 NA TRBJ1-2 TRBV29-1 TGCAGCGTGCTGACAGGGGTTGTATTGGGCTACACCTTC CSVLTGVVLGYTF
NA NA TRBJ2-1 TRBV4-1 TGCGCCAGCAGCCAAGATCCACTAGCCATCTTATATGAGCAGTTCTTC CASSQDPLAILYEQFF
NA NA TRBJ2-6 TRBV9 TGTGCCAGCACCGGGGGGCAGTTCTCTGGGGCCAACGTCCTGACTTTC CASTGGQFSGANVLTF
TRBD1 NA TRBJ2-6 TRBV7-2 TGTGCCAGCAGCTTCCCGCGCGGACAGGGGGCTTATGGGGCCAACGTCCTGACTTTC CASSFPRGQGAYGANVLTF
NA NA TRBJ1-1 TRBV6-5 TGTGCCAGCAGTTCCTGGGCAGCGAACACTGAAGCTTTCTTT CASSSWAANTEAFF
TRBD2 NA TRBJ2-7 TRBV7-9 TGTGCCAGCAGCTTGTGGGAGGGCGAGCAGTACTTC CASSLWEGEQYF
NA NA TRBJ1-1 TRBV5-4 TGTGCCAGCAGCCGAAACAAGATGAACACTGAAGCTTTCTTT CASSRNKMNTEAFF
TRBD1 NA TRBJ1-2 TRBV11-3 TGTGCCAGCAGCCCCCGGGACAGGGGGTTATATGGCTACACCTTC CASSPRDRGLYGYTF
TRBD1 NA TRBJ1-4 TRBV25-1 TGTGCCAGCAGTAACTCAGGGGGAGCTAAAGAAAAACTGTTTTTT CASSNSGGAKEKLFF
TRBD1 NA TRBJ2-1 TRBV18 TGTGCCAGCTCACCAGCAGGGGGCAATGAGCAGTTCTTC CASSPAGGNEQFF
TRBD1 NA TRBJ2-7 TRBV25-1 TGTGCCAGCACGGGACAGGGGGCCGTCTACGAGCAGTACTTC CASTGQGAVYEQYF
TRBD2 NA TRBJ2-7 TRBV9 TGTGCCAGCAGCGTAAATAGCGGGAGCCCCTACGAGCAGTACTTC CASSVNSGSPYEQYF
TRBD2 NA TRBJ2-5 TRBV11-1 TGTGCCAGCAGCTTTAACACGGGAGGCCTCCAAGAGACCCAGTACTTC CASSFNTGGLQETQYF
TRBD2 NA TRBJ2-1 TRBV27 TGTGCCAGCAGGGGACTAGCGGGAGTTAAAAATGAGCAGTTCTTC CASRGLAGVKNEQFF